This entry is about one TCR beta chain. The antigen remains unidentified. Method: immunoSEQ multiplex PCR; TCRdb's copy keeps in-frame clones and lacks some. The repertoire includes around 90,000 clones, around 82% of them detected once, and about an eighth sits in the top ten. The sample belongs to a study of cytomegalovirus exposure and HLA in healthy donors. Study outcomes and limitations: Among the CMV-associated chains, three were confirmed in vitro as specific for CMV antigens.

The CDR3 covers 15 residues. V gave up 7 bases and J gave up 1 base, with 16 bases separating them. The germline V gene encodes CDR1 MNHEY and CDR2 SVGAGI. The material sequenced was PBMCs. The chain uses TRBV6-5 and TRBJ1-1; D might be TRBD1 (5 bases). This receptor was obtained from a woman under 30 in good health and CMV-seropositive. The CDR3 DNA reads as TGTGCCAGCACCCCTCTGACAGTCGGGAACACTGAAGCTTTCTTT. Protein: CASTPLTVGNTEAFF.